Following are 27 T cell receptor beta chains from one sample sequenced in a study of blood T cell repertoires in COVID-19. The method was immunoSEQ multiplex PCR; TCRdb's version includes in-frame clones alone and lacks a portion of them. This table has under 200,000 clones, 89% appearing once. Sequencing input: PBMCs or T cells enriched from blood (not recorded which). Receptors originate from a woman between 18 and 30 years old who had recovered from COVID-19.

The CDR3 protein is CAISGSLAGGGDTQYF. DNA for the CDR3: TGTGCCATCAGTGGTAGCCTAGCGGGAGGGGGAGATACGCAGTATTTT. This chain joins TRBV10-3 and TRBJ2-3; 12 nucleotides line up with TRBD2. Trimming cost V 4 bases and J 5 bases; bases outside gene matches: 7. The germline V gene has CDR1 ENHRY and CDR2 SYGVKD. The CDR3 is 16 residues long.

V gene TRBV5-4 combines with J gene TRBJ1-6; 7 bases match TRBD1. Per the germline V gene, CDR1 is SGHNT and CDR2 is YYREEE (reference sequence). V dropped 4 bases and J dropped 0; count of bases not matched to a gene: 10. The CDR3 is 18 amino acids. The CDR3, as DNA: TGTGCCAGCAGCCGGACCGACAGGGCTAGCTCCTATAATTCACCCCTCCACTTT. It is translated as CASSRTDRASSYNSPLHF.

Written as DNA, the CDR3 is TGTGCCAGCAGTTCCCTCCGTCACAATGAGCAGTTCTTC. Residues: CASSSLRHNEQFF. The chain recombines TRBV27 with TRBJ2-1; D unclear. This CDR3 is built from 13 residues. CDR1 MNHEY and CDR2 SMNVEV come from the germline V gene (reference sequence). V lost 4 bases to trimming and J lost 5 bases, with 9 bases between them.

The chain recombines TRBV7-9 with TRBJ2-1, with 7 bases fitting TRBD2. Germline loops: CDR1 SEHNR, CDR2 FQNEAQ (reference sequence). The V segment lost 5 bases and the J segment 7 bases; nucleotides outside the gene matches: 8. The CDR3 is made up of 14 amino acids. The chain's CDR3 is CASSPRPGGNEQFF. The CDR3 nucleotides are TGTGCCAGCAGCCCACGACCCGGGGGGAATGAGCAGTTCTTC.

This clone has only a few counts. CDR3 in amino acids: CASSEASGSGTQYF. The CDR3 DNA reads as TGTGCCAGCAGTGAGGCTAGCGGGAGTGGTACGCAGTATTTT. V usage is TRBV6-4 and J usage is TRBJ2-3; 10 bases line up with TRBD2. The V gene end was trimmed by 3 bases and the J gene end by 8 bases; junction bases not matched to a gene: 5. Germline V gives CDR1 MRHNA, CDR2 SNTAGT. CDR3 size: 14 residues.

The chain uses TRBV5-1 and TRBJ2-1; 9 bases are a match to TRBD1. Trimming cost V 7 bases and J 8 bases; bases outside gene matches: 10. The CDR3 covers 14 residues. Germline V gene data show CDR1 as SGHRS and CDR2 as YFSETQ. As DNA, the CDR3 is TGCGCCAGCCAACGCCGGGACAGGGCCGATGAGCAGTTCTTC. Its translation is CASQRRDRADEQFF.

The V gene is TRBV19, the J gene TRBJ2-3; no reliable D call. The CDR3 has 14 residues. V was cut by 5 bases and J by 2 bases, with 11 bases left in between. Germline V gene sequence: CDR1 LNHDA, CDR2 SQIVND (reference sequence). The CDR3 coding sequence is TGTGCCAGTAGTTACGGCGGAAACACAGATACGCAGTATTTT. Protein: CASSYGGNTDTQYF.

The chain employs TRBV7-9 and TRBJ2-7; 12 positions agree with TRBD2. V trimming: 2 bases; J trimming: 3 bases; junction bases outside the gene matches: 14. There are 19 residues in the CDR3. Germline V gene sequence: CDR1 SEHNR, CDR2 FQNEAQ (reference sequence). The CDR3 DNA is TGTGCCAGCAGCTTACCCTCGACTAGCGGGAGCCTAGGAGGCTACGAGCAGTACTTC. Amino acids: CASSLPSTSGSLGGYEQYF.

The CDR3 bases are TGTGCCAGCAGCGCGGGACTAGTGGGCTACGAGCAGTACTTC. It translates to CASSAGLVGYEQYF. The chain carries TRBV11-2 and TRBJ2-7; 8 bases align to TRBD2. CDR1 is SGHAT, CDR2 FQNNGV, per germline. The CDR3 covers 14 residues. The ends lost 5 bases at V and 3 bases at J; junction bases unmatched: 6.

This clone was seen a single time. The DNA of the CDR3 is TGTGCCAGCAGCACGATCGCAGACGGGAGTCAGCCCCAGCATTTT. It codes for CASSTIADGSQPQHF. This chain connects TRBV27 to TRBJ1-5; D not resolved. The CDR3 contains 15 residues. V shed 6 bases and J shed 6 bases, with 18 bases lying between them. CDR1 is MNHEY, CDR2 SMNVEV, per germline (reference sequence).

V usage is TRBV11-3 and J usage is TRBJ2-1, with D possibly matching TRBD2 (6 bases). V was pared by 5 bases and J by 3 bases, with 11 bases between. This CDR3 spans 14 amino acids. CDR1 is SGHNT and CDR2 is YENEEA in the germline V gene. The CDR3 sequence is CASSRGGDYNEQFF. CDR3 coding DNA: TGTGCCAGCAGCAGGGGCGGGGACTACAATGAGCAGTTCTTC.

The CDR3 DNA is TGCGCCAGCAGCCAAGATGGGGCGGGAGGGTCCTACAATGAGCAGTTCTTC. Translated: CASSQDGAGGSYNEQFF. V gene TRBV4-1 combines with J gene TRBJ2-1; 9 nucleotides align to TRBD2. Trimming took 0 bases from V and 1 from J; bases not matched to a gene: 4. Germline-derived CDR1 and CDR2 are MGHRA and YSYEKL. The CDR3 totals 17 residues.

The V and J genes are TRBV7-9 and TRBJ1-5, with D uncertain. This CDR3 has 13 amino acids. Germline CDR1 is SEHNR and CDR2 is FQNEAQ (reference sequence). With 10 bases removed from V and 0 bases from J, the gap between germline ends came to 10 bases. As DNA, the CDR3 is TGTGCCATCAGTACATTTAGCAATCAGCCCCAGCATTTT. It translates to CAISTFSNQPQHF.

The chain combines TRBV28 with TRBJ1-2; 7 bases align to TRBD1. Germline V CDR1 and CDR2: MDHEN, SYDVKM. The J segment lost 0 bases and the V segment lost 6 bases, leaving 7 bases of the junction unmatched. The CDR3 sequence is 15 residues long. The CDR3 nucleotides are TGTGCCAGCAGGCGGACAGGAGTCGCTAACTATGGCTACACCTTC. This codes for CASRRTGVANYGYTF.

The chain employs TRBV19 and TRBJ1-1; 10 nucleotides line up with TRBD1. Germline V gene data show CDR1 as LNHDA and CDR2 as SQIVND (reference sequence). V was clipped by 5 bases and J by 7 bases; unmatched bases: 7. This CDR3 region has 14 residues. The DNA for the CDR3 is TGTGCCAGTAGTGCAGTCGGGACAGGGGATGAAGCTTTCTTT. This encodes CASSAVGTGDEAFF.

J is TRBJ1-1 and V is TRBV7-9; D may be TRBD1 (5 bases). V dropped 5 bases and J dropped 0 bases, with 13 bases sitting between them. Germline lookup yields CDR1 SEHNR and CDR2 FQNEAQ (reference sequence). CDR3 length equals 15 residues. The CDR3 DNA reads TGTGCCAGCAGCACTCCGACAGTGATGAACACTGAAGCTTTCTTT. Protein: CASSTPTVMNTEAFF.

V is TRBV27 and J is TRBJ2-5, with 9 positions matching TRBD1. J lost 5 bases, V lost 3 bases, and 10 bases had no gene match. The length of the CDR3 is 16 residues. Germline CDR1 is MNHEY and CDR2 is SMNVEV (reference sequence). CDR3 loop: CASSFPTGGSAETQYF. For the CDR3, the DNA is TGTGCCAGCAGTTTTCCGACAGGGGGTTCGGCGGAGACCCAGTACTTC.

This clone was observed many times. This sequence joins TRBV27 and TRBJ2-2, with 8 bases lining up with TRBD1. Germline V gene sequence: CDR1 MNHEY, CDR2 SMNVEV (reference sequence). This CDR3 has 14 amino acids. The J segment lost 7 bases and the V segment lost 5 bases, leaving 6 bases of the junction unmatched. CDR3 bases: TGTGCCAGCAGTCTGGACAGGGTCAGCGGGGAGCTGTTTTTT. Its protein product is CASSLDRVSGELFF.

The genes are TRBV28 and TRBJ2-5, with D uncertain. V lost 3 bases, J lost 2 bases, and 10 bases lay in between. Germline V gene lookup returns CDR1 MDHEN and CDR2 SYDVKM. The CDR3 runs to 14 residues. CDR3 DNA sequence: TGTGCCAGCAGTTTGGTCCAACTACAAGAGACCCAGTACTTC. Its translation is CASSLVQLQETQYF.

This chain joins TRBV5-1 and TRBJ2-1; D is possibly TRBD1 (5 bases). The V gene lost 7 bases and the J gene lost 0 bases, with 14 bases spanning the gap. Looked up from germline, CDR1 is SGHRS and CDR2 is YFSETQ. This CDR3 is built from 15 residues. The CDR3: CASGRDSSSYNEQFF. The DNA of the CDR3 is TGCGCCAGCGGACGCGACAGCAGCTCCTACAATGAGCAGTTCTTC.

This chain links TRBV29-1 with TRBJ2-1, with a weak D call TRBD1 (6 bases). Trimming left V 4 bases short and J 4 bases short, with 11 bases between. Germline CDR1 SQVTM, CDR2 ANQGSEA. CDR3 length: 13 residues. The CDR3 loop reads CSVVYRAYNEQFF. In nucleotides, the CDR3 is TGCAGCGTTGTTTACAGGGCTTACAATGAGCAGTTCTTC.

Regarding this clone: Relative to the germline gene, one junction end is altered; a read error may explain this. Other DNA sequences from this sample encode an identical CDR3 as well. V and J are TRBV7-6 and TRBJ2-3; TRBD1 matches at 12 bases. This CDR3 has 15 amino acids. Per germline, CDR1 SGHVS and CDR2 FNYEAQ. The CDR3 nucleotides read TGTGCCAGCAGCCCCGGGACAGGGGGCACGGATACGCAGTATTTT. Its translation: CASSPGTGGTDTQYF.

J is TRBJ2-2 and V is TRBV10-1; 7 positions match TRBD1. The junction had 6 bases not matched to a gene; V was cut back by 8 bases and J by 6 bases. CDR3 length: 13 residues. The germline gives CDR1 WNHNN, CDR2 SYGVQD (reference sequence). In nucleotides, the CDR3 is TGCGCCAGCGAAGGGGGCAACTCCGGGGAGCTGTTTTTT. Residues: CASEGGNSGELFF.

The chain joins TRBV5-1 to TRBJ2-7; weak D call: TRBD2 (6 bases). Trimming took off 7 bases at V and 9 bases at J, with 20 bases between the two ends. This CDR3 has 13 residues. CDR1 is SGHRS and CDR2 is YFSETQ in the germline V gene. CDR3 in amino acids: CASGSGDQARQYF. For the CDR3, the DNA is TGCGCCAGCGGATCGGGAGACCAGGCCCGGCAGTACTTC.

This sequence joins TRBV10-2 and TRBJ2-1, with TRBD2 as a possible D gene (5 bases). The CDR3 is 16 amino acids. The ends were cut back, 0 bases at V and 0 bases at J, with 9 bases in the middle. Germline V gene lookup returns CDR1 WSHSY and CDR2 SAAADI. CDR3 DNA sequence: TGCGCCAGCAGTGAGTCGCGGGCGGACTCCTACAATGAGCAGTTCTTC. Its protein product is CASSESRADSYNEQFF.

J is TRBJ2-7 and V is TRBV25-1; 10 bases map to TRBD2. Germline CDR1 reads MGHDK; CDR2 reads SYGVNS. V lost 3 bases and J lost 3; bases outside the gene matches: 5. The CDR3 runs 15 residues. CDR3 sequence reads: CASSDAGTSVYEQYF. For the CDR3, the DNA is TGTGCCAGCAGTGATGCCGGGACTAGCGTCTACGAGCAGTACTTC.

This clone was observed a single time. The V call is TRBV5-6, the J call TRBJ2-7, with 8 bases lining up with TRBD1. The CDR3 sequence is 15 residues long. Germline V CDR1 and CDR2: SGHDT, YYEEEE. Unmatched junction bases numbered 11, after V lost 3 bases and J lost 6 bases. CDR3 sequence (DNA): TGTGCCAGCAGCTGGCCGTCGACAGGGGAGGTCGAGCAGTACTTC. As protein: CASSWPSTGEVEQYF.